This T cell receptor (beta chain) was profiled in a study of breast tumors, draining lymph nodes, adjacent tissues. Whole-study findings and limits: That most tumor T cells come from lymph nodes remained unproven. Tumor TCR diversity was below lymph nodes but above nontumor tissue. Compared with basal-like, luminal-like tumors shared significantly more repertoire with nontumor tissue.

TCRdb reprocessed the multiplex PCR reads with MiXCR, giving one entry per CDR3 protein. The table shows about 89,000 distinct CDR3 sequences, with around 28% occurring only once. CDR1 DFQATT and CDR2 SNEGSKA come from the germline V gene (reference sequence). The V and J ends lost 5 bases and 12 bases, in that order; junction bases with no gene match: 12. The CDR3 extends over 14 amino acids. As for this clonotype: Its antigen is undetermined.

Breast cancer patients provided tissue from their axillary draining lymph nodes. The sequencing sample was made of axillary lymph node tissue. The chain has TRBV20-1 and TRBJ2-1; 11 positions match TRBD2. This clonotype was sampled from a female donor with breast cancer. Some clones in this sample may be carry-over from other donors' samples. In DNA form, the CDR3 reads TGCAGTGCTCAACCGGGACTAGCGGACACTGGGCAGTTCTTC. As protein: CSAQPGLADTGQFF.